Listed here are 32 T cell receptor beta chains from one sample, sequenced in a study of CD8+CD57+ T cells in acquired aplastic anemia. The template for TCR beta VDJ and CDR3 sequence profiling was genomic DNA. In TCRdb, the reads were re-called with MiXCR into one record per CDR3 protein. This sample has some 410,000 distinct CDR3 sequences, with roughly 64% found just once. Sequenced material: sorted CD4+, CD8+, or CD8+CD57+ T cells (not recorded which) from PBMCs. These receptor sequences come from a human donor in good health, serving as a control.

V usage is TRBV7-2 and J usage is TRBJ1-5; no firm D call. In germline, CDR1 is SGHTA, CDR2 FQGNSA. There are 15 residues in the CDR3. Deletions cut 5 bases from V and 6 bases from J, with 17 bases between. The CDR3, as DNA: TGTGCCAGCAGCGTACCGGGAGGAGGTAGTCAGCCCCAGCATTTT. Its translation is CASSVPGGGSQPQHF.

Worth noting for this clonotype: Likely a read error: the CDR3 ends without its conserved phenylalanine or tryptophan. No DNA is shown, since the ends of the CDR3 on it are uncertain; the CDR3 is the one TCRdb lists. V is TRBV24-1 and J is TRBJ2-5. The CDR3 length equals 16 residues, ends included. Germline loops: CDR1 KGHDR, CDR2 SFDVKD. This chain's CDR3 is CATSDPWNASCWHGTI.

The CDR3 here is CASSESLVRGAFF. As DNA, the CDR3 is TGTGCCAGCAGTGAATCCTTGGTGAGGGGCGCTTTCTTT. The V gene is TRBV25-1, the J gene TRBJ1-1, with a possible D match to TRBD1 (5 bases). The V gene's germline CDR1 is MGHDK and CDR2 SYGVNS. The CDR3 sequence is 13 residues long. V was shortened by 1 base and J by 11 bases, with 14 bases between the two germline ends. Based on the CDR3 plus reference TRBV25-1 and TRBJ1-1, the full variable domain is EADIYQTPRYLVIGTGKKITLECSQTMGHDKMYWYQQDPGMELHLIHYSYGVNSTEKGDLSSESTVSRIRTEHFPLTLESARPSHTSQYLCASSESLVRGAFFGQGTRLTVV.

In its sample, this clonotype was seen many times. The gene calls are TRBV5-6 and TRBJ1-6; no clear D gene. Germline CDR1 reads SGHDT; CDR2 reads YYEEEE. V shed 0 bases and J shed 4 bases, with 5 bases lying between them. The CDR3 runs 14 residues. CDR3 in DNA: TGTGCCAGCAGCTTGGGCCAGTATAATTCACCCCTCCACTTT. Translating gives CASSLGQYNSPLHF.

This rearrangement joins TRBV7-2 to TRBJ2-1; 8 bases agree with TRBD2. The CDR3 is 15 amino acids. Germline trimming cut 0 bases from V and 16 bases from J; bases unmatched to any gene: 14. The germline CDR1 and CDR2 sequences are SGHTA and FQGNSA. This chain's CDR3 is CASSLASGVVGGPFF. DNA of the CDR3: TGTGCCAGCAGCTTAGCTAGCGGGGTTGTCGGTGGGCCATTCTTC.

Comment on this clonotype: Compared with germline, one end of the junction differs, possibly owing to a read error. The gene calls are TRBV7-3 and TRBJ1-2; no clear D. From germline, CDR1 is SGHTA and CDR2 FQGTGA. The CDR3 totals 14 residues. CDR3 bases: TGTGCCAGCAGCAGAGAGGGTGGGGAGACCCAGTACTTCTTC. It specifies CASSREGGETQYFF.

This clonotype was counted many times. The gene calls are TRBV10-3 and TRBJ2-3; D ambiguous. Germline assignment: CDR1 ENHRY and CDR2 SYGVKD. V was clipped by 1 base and J by 0 bases, with 14 bases between them. This CDR3 region has 17 residues. The CDR3 loop reads CAISEYGSYISTDTQYF. Written as DNA, the CDR3 is TGTGCCATCAGTGAGTATGGTTCGTACATCAGCACAGATACGCAGTATTTT.

This sequence joins TRBV7-2 and TRBJ2-2; D is undetermined. Trimming removed 5 bases at V and 14 bases at J, with 27 bases between. Looked up from germline, CDR1 is SGHTA and CDR2 is FQGNSA. This CDR3 is 16 amino acids long. The CDR3 protein is CASSRALNTEAVFLFF. DNA of the CDR3: TGTGCCAGCAGCCGTGCGCTAAACACTGAAGCTGTCTTTCTGTTTTTT.

The chain uses TRBV15 and TRBJ2-7; 9 bases line up with TRBD2. Germline CDR1 LNHNV, CDR2 YYDKDF (reference sequence). The CDR3 has 11 amino acids. The chain's CDR3 is CSGGMGDEQYF. DNA for the CDR3: TGTAGCGGGGGGATGGGCGACGAGCAGTACTTC.

Of note for this clonotype: A junction boundary mismatches the germline segment, possibly from a read error. The rearrangement joins TRBV7-6 to TRBJ2-3, with D possibly matching TRBD2 (5 bases). CDR1 and CDR2 from the germline V gene are SGHVS and FNYEAQ. The CDR3 totals 16 residues. The CDR3: CASSSLSGGSADTQYF. Here the CDR3 DNA reads TGTGCTAGCAGCTCCCTGAGCGGAGGTAGCGCAGATACGCAGTATTTT. Variable domain in full (rest from reference TRBV7-6 and TRBJ2-3): GAGVSQSPRYKVTKRGQDVALRCDPISGHVSLYWYRQALGQGPEFLTYFNYEAQQDKSGLPNDRFSAERPEGSISTLTIQRTEQRDSAMYRCASSSLSGGSADTQYFGPGTRLTVL.

To note about this clonotype: Since a much larger clone is just one base distant, this may be a read error. CDR3 residues: CASSLRGPPYNEQSF. Here the CDR3 DNA reads TGCGCCAGCAGCTTACGGGGGCCCCCCTACAATGAGCAGTCCTTC. V and J are TRBV5-1 and TRBJ2-1; D possibly matches TRBD1 or TRBD2 (6 bases each). Germline values: CDR1 SGHRS, CDR2 YFSETQ. This CDR3 contains 15 residues.

A remark on this clonotype: One junction end does not reproduce the germline sequence, and a read error may be involved. The rearrangement uses TRBV7-8 and TRBJ1-2, with D unresolved. This CDR3 region has 13 residues. Germline assignment: CDR1 SGHVS and CDR2 FQNEAQ. The CDR3 reads CAASVYGRAGGSW. The CDR3 coding sequence is TGTGCCGCCAGCGTATACGGCCGGGCAGGCGGCTCCTGG.

Comments on this clonotype: Since the CDR3 does not end with the conserved phenylalanine or tryptophan, this likely comes from a read error. It is unclear where the CDR3 begins or ends on the DNA, so no DNA is shown, and the CDR3 is as TCRdb lists it. The chain links TRBV2 to TRBJ1-2. The CDR3 totals 16 residues, both ends included. Germline-derived CDR1 and CDR2 are SNHLY and FYNNEI. The chain's CDR3 is CASSGLSRDYGYTFSS.

The rearrangement links TRBV9 to TRBJ2-7; TRBD2 matches 12 bases. V was pared by 3 bases and J by 1 base, with 11 bases of the junction left unmatched. CDR1 is SGDLS and CDR2 is YYNGEE in the germline V gene. The CDR3 is 18 residues long. CDR3 region: CASSAGLAGPSGSYEQYF. The CDR3, as DNA: TGTGCCAGCAGCGCCGGACTAGCGGGGCCCTCGGGGTCCTACGAGCAGTACTTC.

Concerning this clonotype itself: A junction boundary mismatches the germline segment, possibly from a read error. This chain uses TRBV7-2 with TRBJ1-1; D possibly corresponds to TRBD1 (6 bases). CDR1 and CDR2 (germline): SGHTA, FQGNSA. This CDR3 spans 14 amino acids. This CDR3 reads CASSLLGHHDAAYF. CDR3 nucleotides: TGTGCCAGCAGCTTACTGGGACACCATGATGCAGCTTACTTT.

In regard to this clonotype: At one of its ends the junction is not consistent with the germline gene, which may arise from a read error. The rearrangement uses TRBV7-2 and TRBJ1-5; possible D gene TRBD1, 5 bases. The CDR3 is 14 amino acids. The germline V gene has CDR1 SGHTA and CDR2 FQGNSA. For the CDR3, the DNA is TGTGCCAGCAGCAGCCAGGGAGGGGATCAGCCCGAGCATTTT. It translates to CASSSQGGDQPEHF.

This chain uses TRBV7-2 with TRBJ1-1; no clear D. Germline CDR1 reads SGHTA; CDR2 reads FQGNSA. V lost 4 bases to trimming and J lost 14 bases, with 23 bases between them. CDR3 length equals 14 residues. CDR3 sequence reads: CASSSKQSYNEPFF. The DNA for the CDR3 is TGTGCCAGCAGCTCCAAGCAGTCCTACAATGAGCCGTTCTTT.

The gene calls are TRBV20-1 and TRBJ1-1, with D unresolved. Germline assignment: CDR1 DFQATT and CDR2 SNEGSKA (reference sequence). This CDR3 comprises 12 residues. V lost 5 bases to trimming and J lost 0 bases, with 7 bases between them. The CDR3: CSAQRVNTEAFF. The DNA of the CDR3 is TGCAGTGCTCAACGGGTGAACACTGAAGCTTTCTTT.

With regard to this clonotype: Sequence at one end of the junction differs from germline and may be a read error. This sequence joins TRBV7-6 and TRBJ2-2, with D perhaps TRBD1 or TRBD2 (5 bases each). Looked up from germline, CDR1 is SGHVS and CDR2 is FNYEAQ. The CDR3 runs to 14 residues. The DNA for the CDR3 is TGTGCCAGCAGCACAGAGGGACGAACGACAATGCCGACTTTT. Protein sequence: CASSTEGRTTMPTF. Variable domain in full (rest from reference TRBV7-6 and TRBJ2-2): GAGVSQSPRYKVTKRGQDVALRCDPISGHVSLYWYRQALGQGPEFLTYFNYEAQQDKSGLPNDRFSAERPEGSISTLTIQRTEQRDSAMYRCASSTEGRTTMPTFGEGSRLTVL.

This clonotype was counted a single time. This CDR3 fails to terminate in the conserved phenylalanine or tryptophan, so it likely reflects a read error. No DNA is shown, since the ends of the CDR3 on it are uncertain; the CDR3 is the one TCRdb lists. CDR3 sequence: CASSIDGIRDTFFTQ. This chain links TRBV19 with TRBJ1-2; the table assigns TRBD1, which was not confirmed against the DNA. Germline V gene sequence: CDR1 LNHDA, CDR2 SQIVND (reference sequence). The CDR3 is 15 amino acids in total, end residues counted.

This chain links TRBV19 with TRBJ2-5; D remains unclear. V gave up 9 bases and J gave up 11 bases, with 22 bases separating them. Germline values: CDR1 LNHDA, CDR2 SQIVND (reference sequence). This CDR3 comprises 13 residues. CDR3 loop: CASSSGHGEKQYF. CDR3 nucleotide sequence: TGTGCCAGCAGCTCTGGGCATGGAGAGAAGCAGTACTTC.

This sequence joins TRBV9 and TRBJ1-3; TRBD1 aligns across 7 bases. After removal of 2 bases from V and 11 bases from J, the junction contained 16 bases not matched to a gene. CDR3 length equals 16 residues. Germline CDR1 SGDLS, CDR2 YYNGEE. The CDR3 sequence: CASSVPGGFNEKSIYF. In nucleotides, the CDR3 is TGTGCCAGCAGCGTTCCAGGGGGGTTCAATGAGAAGTCCATATATTTT.

This clonotype was picked up many times. The rearrangement uses TRBV7-2 and TRBJ1-1; D may be TRBD1 (6 bases). This CDR3 has 14 residues. CDR1 and CDR2 (germline): SGHTA, FQGNSA. V lost 3 bases and J lost 0, with 8 bases in between. This chain's CDR3 is CASSLGGVNTEAFF. Written as DNA, the CDR3 is TGTGCCAGCAGCTTGGGGGGCGTGAACACTGAAGCTTTCTTT.

This clonotype was counted at least ten times. The chain employs TRBV5-1 and TRBJ2-3, with D maybe TRBD2 (8 bases). In germline, CDR1 is SGHRS, CDR2 YFSETQ. The CDR3 loop spans 18 amino acids. V was clipped by 1 base and J by 2 bases, with 20 bases between them. The CDR3 sequence: CASSLQGVGGGTTDTQYF. CDR3 bases: TGCGCCAGCAGCTTGCAGGGGGTCGGCGGGGGGACCACAGATACGCAGTATTTT. Together with reference TRBV5-1 and TRBJ2-3, the CDR3 gives the full variable domain: KAGVTQTPRYLIKTRGQQVTLSCSPISGHRSVSWYQQTPGQGLQFLFEYFSETQRNKGNFPGRFSGRQFSNSRSEMNVSTLELGDSALYLCASSLQGVGGGTTDTQYFGPGTRLTVL.

This chain uses TRBV20-1 with TRBJ1-6; 8 positions match TRBD1. After removal of 1 base from V and 7 bases from J, the junction contained 3 bases not matched to a gene. Per germline, CDR1 DFQATT and CDR2 SNEGSKA (reference sequence). The CDR3 contains 14 residues. CDR3 in amino acids: CSARVRTGNSPLHF. CDR3 DNA sequence: TGCAGTGCTAGAGTTCGGACAGGGAATTCACCCCTCCACTTT.

The chain employs TRBV10-1 and TRBJ2-7, with D uncertain. CDR1 and CDR2 from the germline V gene are WNHNN and SYGVQD (reference sequence). The ends were cut back, 2 bases at V and 3 bases at J, with 14 bases in the middle. The CDR3 length is 15 residues. The CDR3 region is CASSEGLSYRYEQYF. The CDR3 DNA follows: TGCGCCAGCAGTGAGGGGCTCTCCTACCGCTACGAGCAGTACTTC.

This chain uses TRBV9 with TRBJ1-1; D is undetermined. The CDR3 covers 13 residues. V was pared by 3 bases and J by 8 bases, with 14 bases between. The germline V gene has CDR1 SGDLS and CDR2 YYNGEE. The CDR3 region has the DNA TGTGCCAGCAGCGCCCTCTGCGGCCCCGAAGCTTTCTTT. As protein: CASSALCGPEAFF.

In its sample, this clonotype was seen many times. The chain uses TRBV19 and TRBJ1-2, with D maybe TRBD1 (5 bases). The V gene's germline CDR1 is LNHDA and CDR2 SQIVND (reference sequence). The CDR3 spans 10 residues. V shed 8 bases and J shed 8 bases, with 9 bases lying between them. DNA of the CDR3: TGTGCCAGTGAAGGGGAAGGCTACACCTTC. It specifies CASEGEGYTF.

The J gene is TRBJ1-2, the V gene TRBV24-1; D uncertain. Germline loops: CDR1 KGHDR, CDR2 SFDVKD. The CDR3 runs 11 residues. V gave up 4 bases and J gave up 9 bases, with 8 bases separating them. The CDR3: CATSDSSSYTF. CDR3 DNA sequence: TGTGCCACCAGTGACAGTTCAAGCTACACCTTC.

This clonotype was observed at least ten times. The V call is TRBV24-1, the J call TRBJ2-1, with 8 bases identical to TRBD2. The trim removed 3 bases at V and 8 bases at J, leaving 17 bases unmatched. The CDR3 runs to 18 residues. CDR1 and CDR2 from the germline V gene are KGHDR and SFDVKD. CDR3 protein: CATSDPPTPGLEVDEQFF. The CDR3 DNA reads as TGTGCCACCAGTGATCCCCCTACCCCGGGACTAGAGGTCGATGAGCAGTTCTTC.

V usage is TRBV12-3 or TRBV12-4 and J usage is TRBJ2-7; no definite D call. V was clipped by 6 bases and J by 2 bases, with 11 bases between them. The CDR3 is made up of 13 amino acids. CDR3 sequence (DNA): TGTGCCAGCAGGTTCGACGGCACCTACGAGCAGTACTTC. It encodes CASRFDGTYEQYF.

This clonotype was counted once. The chain is built from TRBV12-3 or TRBV12-4 and TRBJ2-7; D not resolved. V was clipped by 5 bases and J by 2 bases, with 16 bases between them. CDR3 size: 15 residues. The chain's CDR3 is CASSRVPGPTYEQYF. The CDR3, as DNA: TGTGCCAGCAGTAGAGTTCCGGGTCCTACCTACGAGCAGTACTTC.